This T cell receptor (beta chain) was profiled in a study of blood T cell repertoires in COVID-19. Repertoires were generated with immunoSEQ multiplex PCR, while TCRdb's copy carries only in-frame clones and drops some. The sample lists some 190,000 clones, less than 90% occurring once. The germline V gene has CDR1 MNHEY and CDR2 SMNVEV (reference sequence). This CDR3 is 13 amino acids long. The V end lost 4 bases, the J end lost 7 bases, and 13 bases lay between the germline ends. V gene TRBV27 combines with J gene TRBJ1-2, with D possibly matching TRBD1 (6 bases). The TCR was taken from a young man with acute or convalescent COVID-19. Sequenced sample: peripheral blood. DNA for the CDR3: TGTGCCAGCAGTTCAACAGGGTCCGTTGGCTACACCTTC. Protein: CASSSTGSVGYTF.